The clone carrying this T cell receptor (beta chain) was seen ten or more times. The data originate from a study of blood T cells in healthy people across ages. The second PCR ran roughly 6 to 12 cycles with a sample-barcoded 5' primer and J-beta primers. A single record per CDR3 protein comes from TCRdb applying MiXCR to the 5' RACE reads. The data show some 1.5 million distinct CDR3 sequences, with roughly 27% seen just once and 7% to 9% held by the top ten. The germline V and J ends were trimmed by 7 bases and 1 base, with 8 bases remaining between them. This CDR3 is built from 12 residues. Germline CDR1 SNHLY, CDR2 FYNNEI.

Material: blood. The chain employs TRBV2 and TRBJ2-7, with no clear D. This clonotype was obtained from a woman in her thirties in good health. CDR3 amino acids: CASMGGSYEQYF. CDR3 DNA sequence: TGTGCCAGCATGGGTGGATCCTACGAGCAGTACTTC.